This TCR beta chain was sequenced during a study of shared clonotypes between healthy human individuals. Findings and caveats of the study: Of the naive CD4 clonotypes, roughly 5% were shared across several donors.

For this clone: Its antigen is unknown.

Sequenced by immunoSEQ multiplex PCR; TCRdb stores in-frame clones only, minus some. The data show more than 900,000 clones, with around 78% seen just once and roughly 0.57% held by the top ten. This CDR3 contains 16 residues. The V end lost 4 bases, the J end lost 4 bases, and 20 bases lay between the germline ends. The germline V gene has CDR1 GTSNPN and CDR2 SVGIG (reference sequence). Caucasian adults residing in Nashville, Tennessee made up all the donors. The TCR was taken from a man younger than 35 in good health. Some clones in this sample may be carry-over from other donors' samples. The chain is built from TRBV30 and TRBJ2-1; D might be TRBD1 (6 bases). Sample: memory CD4+ T cells from PBMCs. Subset described: CD45RA-negative fraction. CDR3 sequence (DNA): TGTGCCTGGACCCCGCTAGGGGGAGTAGCGTACAATGAGCAGTTCTTC. It yields the protein CAWTPLGGVAYNEQFF.